The clone carrying this T cell receptor (beta chain) came up once. Its antigen is undetermined. These data originate in a study of lymphopenia after photon versus proton radiotherapy. This CDR3 region has 16 residues. Germline-derived CDR1 and CDR2 are LNHDA and SQIVND (reference sequence). The V end lost 8 bases, the J end lost 0 bases, and 17 bases lay between the germline ends. Study-wide findings and caveats: Oligoclonal CD8+ Temra expansion after nadir drove photon patients' diversity drop. Post-nadir TCR diversity decline inversely tracked overall survival among those who died. Photon-treated patients lost naive T cells and TCR diversity; proton-treated stayed stable. Survival link was tested only in deceased patients; proton benefit remains a possibility.

The method was immunoSEQ multiplex PCR; TCRdb's version includes in-frame clones alone and lacks a portion of them. The sample yields approximately 65,000 clones, roughly nine tenths seen once. The sequenced sample was peripheral blood, obtained from a patient treated with proton-based radiotherapy. The TCR comes from a man older than 75 with esophageal cancer. The chain has TRBV19 and TRBJ2-4, with TRBD1 as a possible D gene (6 bases). This CDR3 is CASHATGRLAKNIQYF. The CDR3 region has the DNA TGTGCCAGTCATGCGACAGGCAGATTAGCCAAAAACATTCAGTACTTC. Complete variable domain (other parts from reference TRBV19 and TRBJ2-4): DGGITQSPKYLFRKEGQNVTLSCEQNLNHDAMYWYRQDPGQGLRLIYYSQIVNDFQKGDIAEGYSVSREKKESFPLTVTSAQKNPTAFYLCASHATGRLAKNIQYFGAGTRLSVL.